A single sample is the source of the 18 T cell receptor beta chains below, sequenced in a study of T cell responses to AZD1222 COVID-19 vaccine (dated by TCRdb to the early 2020s). What this sample's time point label stands for: baseline before first vaccination. The receptor library was made with the immunoSEQ multiplex PCR assay. The table was pulled from immuneACCESS by TCRdb, which kept in-frame rearrangements only. Such tables lose some clones; where checked, under half of the loss comes from unresolved V genes, and the rest has no known cause. A total of about 85,000 clones appear in this sample, about nine tenths of them only once. Roughly 7.7% of the sample comes from the top ten. The specimen was peripheral blood, collected on day 0 of AZD1222 vaccination. Receptors originate from an adult in good health.

The chain joins TRBV27 to TRBJ2-2; a possible D gene is TRBD1 (5 bases). Trimming took 5 bases from V and 1 from J, leaving 11 bases between them. The V gene's germline CDR1 is MNHEY and CDR2 SMNVEV (reference sequence). The CDR3 loop spans 15 amino acids. CDR3 nucleotides: TGTGCCAGCAGTCTTGGCGACAGGAACACCGGGGAGCTGTTTTTT. As protein: CASSLGDRNTGELFF.

This sequence joins TRBV2 and TRBJ2-1, with TRBD2 matching 10 bases. CDR3 length: 15 amino acids. The V segment lost 3 bases and the J segment 9 bases; nucleotides outside the gene matches: 8. Germline CDR1 is SNHLY and CDR2 is FYNNEI. CDR3 amino acids: CASSDERGGMGEQFF. CDR3 DNA sequence: TGTGCCAGCAGTGACGAGCGGGGGGGCATGGGTGAGCAGTTCTTC.

The rearrangement uses TRBV4-1 and TRBJ2-7, with TRBD1 matching 8 bases. Trimming took 4 bases from V and 2 from J; bases not matched to a gene: 7. Germline values: CDR1 MGHRA, CDR2 YSYEKL. The CDR3 totals 15 residues. Written as DNA, the CDR3 is TGCGCCAGCAGCCCTCGACAGGGGTCCACCTACGAGCAGTACTTC. This encodes CASSPRQGSTYEQYF.

The J gene is TRBJ1-2, the V gene TRBV6-2 or TRBV6-3, with D perhaps TRBD1 (6 bases). CDR1 is MNHEY and CDR2 is SVGEGT in the germline V gene. V was shortened by 2 bases and J by 5 bases, with 15 bases between the two germline ends. The CDR3 has 15 residues. CDR3 protein: CASSYTGTGSYGYTF. The DNA for the CDR3 is TGTGCCAGCAGTTACACAGGGACCGGATCTTATGGCTACACCTTC.

This sequence joins TRBV9 and TRBJ2-1; D is undetermined. V shed 3 bases and J shed 2 bases, with 6 bases lying between them. This CDR3 comprises 13 residues. Looked up from germline, CDR1 is SGDLS and CDR2 is YYNGEE. The CDR3 bases are TGTGCCAGCAGCGCCCAGCCCTACAATGAGCAGTTCTTC. Its translation: CASSAQPYNEQFF.

J is TRBJ2-1 and V is TRBV5-4; 7 bases match TRBD1. The V segment lost 5 bases and the J segment 0 bases; nucleotides outside the gene matches: 8. This CDR3 has 16 residues. The germline CDR1 and CDR2 sequences are SGHNT and YYREEE (reference sequence). DNA of the CDR3: TGTGCCAGCAGACGAGAACGGGACAGCTCCTACAATGAGCAGTTCTTC. Translating it yields CASRRERDSSYNEQFF.

This clone was detected only once. The chain employs TRBV27 and TRBJ1-2; 7 nucleotides align to TRBD1. The CDR3 extends over 13 amino acids. Germline values: CDR1 MNHEY, CDR2 SMNVEV (reference sequence). V lost 6 bases, J lost 2 bases, and 3 bases stayed unmatched. In DNA form, the CDR3 reads TGTGCCAGCAGGCGGGACAGCAACTATGGCTACACCTTC. It specifies CASRRDSNYGYTF.

The V and J genes are TRBV5-1 and TRBJ2-3, with D unresolved. Germline V gives CDR1 SGHRS, CDR2 YFSETQ. Trimming removed 4 bases from V and 10 bases from J, with 10 bases in between. The CDR3 is 11 amino acids. CDR3 loop: CASSIQHSQYF. The CDR3 DNA is TGCGCCAGCAGCATCCAGCATTCGCAGTATTTT.

This sequence joins TRBV4-1 and TRBJ2-1; 11 bases agree with TRBD1. V was clipped by 0 bases and J by 2 bases; unmatched bases: 3. Looked up from germline, CDR1 is MGHRA and CDR2 is YSYEKL. The CDR3 is 17 amino acids. In DNA, the CDR3 is TGCGCCAGCAGCCAAGATTTGGGACAGGGGGCCTACAATGAGCAGTTCTTC. Its translation is CASSQDLGQGAYNEQFF.

V gene TRBV29-1 combines with J gene TRBJ1-2, with a possible D match to TRBD1 (6 bases). CDR3 length: 15 residues. CDR1 is SQVTM and CDR2 is ANQGSEA in the germline V gene. V lost 4 bases and J lost 6, with 21 bases in between. DNA for the CDR3: TGCAGCGTTGGAGAATCGGTTCCGGGGGCGAATGGCTACACCTTC. Translating gives CSVGESVPGANGYTF.

V usage is TRBV28 and J usage is TRBJ2-7; 11 bases map to TRBD1. The ends lost 5 bases at V and 5 bases at J; junction bases unmatched: 8. Per the germline V gene, CDR1 is MDHEN and CDR2 is SYDVKM. This CDR3 has 15 residues. CDR3: CASSTGTGGWNEQYF. Here the CDR3 DNA reads TGTGCCAGCAGTACCGGGACAGGGGGATGGAACGAGCAGTACTTC.

The rearrangement uses TRBV5-6 and TRBJ2-5, with 7 bases that match TRBD2. The V segment lost 4 bases and the J segment 2 bases; nucleotides outside the gene matches: 14. CDR3 length: 17 amino acids. Germline V CDR1 and CDR2: SGHDT, YYEEEE. The CDR3 here is CASSRGIAGTRQETQYF. CDR3 nucleotides: TGTGCCAGCAGCCGAGGAATAGCGGGTACAAGACAAGAGACCCAGTACTTC. Full variable domain (outside the CDR3, taken from reference TRBV5-6 and TRBJ2-5): DAGVTQSPTHLIKTRGQQVTLRCSPKSGHDTVSWYQQALGQGPQFIFQYYEEEERQRGNFPDRFSGHQFPNYSSELNVNALLLGDSALYLCASSRGIAGTRQETQYFGPGTRLLVL.

This chain connects TRBV7-2 to TRBJ2-3; either TRBD1 or TRBD2 may fit D (6 bases each). Germline loops: CDR1 SGHTA, CDR2 FQGNSA. Trimming left V 4 bases short and J 2 bases short, with 16 bases between. The CDR3 is 16 residues long. CDR3 DNA: TGTGCCAGCAGCTCGGGCGGGACACTAAACACAGATACGCAGTATTTT. This translates into CASSSGGTLNTDTQYF.

This clone appeared once. J is TRBJ2-1 and V is TRBV7-9; tentative D call: TRBD1 (6 bases). Trimming left V 7 bases short and J 7 bases short, with 17 bases between. The length of the CDR3 is 14 residues. Germline V gene data show CDR1 as SEHNR and CDR2 as FQNEAQ (reference sequence). This CDR3 is CASTKGDGTNEQFF. CDR3 coding DNA: TGTGCCAGCACCAAGGGGGACGGGACGAATGAGCAGTTCTTC.

V gene TRBV6-5 combines with J gene TRBJ1-1; weak D call: TRBD1 (6 bases). Trimming pared 6 bases from V and 5 bases from J, leaving 10 bases between. Germline-derived CDR1 and CDR2 are MNHEY and SVGAGI. The length of the CDR3 is 12 residues. CDR3 sequence: CASREGETEAFF. The CDR3 nucleotides are TGTGCCAGCAGAGAGGGGGAAACTGAAGCTTTCTTT.

This clone was observed once. This chain links TRBV6-1 with TRBJ2-7; 10 nucleotides agree with TRBD1. The ends lost 3 bases at V and 5 bases at J; junction bases unmatched: 7. The germline V gene has CDR1 MNHNS and CDR2 SASEGT. This CDR3 is 15 amino acids long. CDR3 nucleotides: TGTGCCAGCAGTGATTACGGGACAGGGGACCACGAGCAGTACTTC. It translates to CASSDYGTGDHEQYF.

V usage is TRBV7-2 and J usage is TRBJ1-1; 8 bases agree with TRBD1. With V trimmed by 5 bases and J by 1 base, 6 bases remained unmatched. Germline assignment: CDR1 SGHTA and CDR2 FQGNSA. This CDR3 region has 15 residues. The CDR3 DNA reads as TGTGCCAGCAGCCCCCGGACAGGGTGGAACACTGAAGCTTTCTTT. Its protein is CASSPRTGWNTEAFF.

CDR3 loop: CASSYSGTGFYEQYF. CDR3 nucleotide sequence: TGTGCCAGCAGTTATTCGGGGACAGGGTTCTACGAGCAGTACTTC. The chain combines TRBV6-5 with TRBJ2-7; 9 bases match TRBD1. The CDR3 length is 15 residues. The J segment lost 3 bases and the V segment lost 3 bases, leaving 6 bases of the junction unmatched. CDR1 and CDR2 from the germline V gene are MNHEY and SVGAGI.